This T cell receptor beta chain was retrieved from a study of CD8 T cells in Susac syndrome. Study-level findings and limits: Only a relatively small number of individuals were included in the TCR sequencing and HLA analysis.

It was with random hexamers that 0.5 to 1 ug RNA was reverse transcribed. The immunoSEQ assay covered 54 Vbeta and 13 Jbeta segments for CDR3. TCRdb redid the calling of the immunoSEQ multiplex PCR reads with MiXCR, one entry per CDR3 protein. The sample contains roughly 200,000 distinct CDR3 sequences, around 93% of which appear only once. Turning to this clonotype: Antigen unknown.

This CDR3 contains 12 residues. V lost 7 bases and J 1 base, leaving 7 bases between the germline ends. TCR beta sequencing was performed on blood CD8+ and CD4+ T cells. In contrast to the negatively isolated CD8+ and CD4+ T cells, TEMRA cells were FACS-enriched. V and J are TRBV12-3 or TRBV12-4 and TRBJ1-1; D call uncertain. Material for sequencing was CD4+ T cells from PBMCs. This receptor was obtained from a human donor with multiple sclerosis. CDR3 sequence: CASKSGNTEAFF. In DNA form, the CDR3 reads TGTGCCAGCAAGTCGGGGAACACTGAAGCTTTCTTT.